The 18 T cell receptor beta chains listed next were all sequenced from one sample in a study of identical twins (dated by TCRdb to about 2016). Receptors were amplified or captured by 5' RACE. The sequencer listed for this sample is Illumina HiSeq 2000. TCRdb ran its own pipeline on the public reads, namely fastp trimming at Q25 and MiXCR clone calling, and kept in-frame beta chains. Each CDR3 protein gets just one entry, which takes the most common genes and DNA from the rows behind it. The sample table shows about 1.7 million distinct CDR3 sequences, and about 30% are seen once. The ten largest clones add up to around 0.25% of the sample. Sequencing used cord blood. Receptors were obtained from a newborn girl in good health.

The table lists this clonotype with a few counts. The V call is TRBV29-1, the J call TRBJ2-2, with TRBD2 matching 9 bases. Trimming cost V 3 bases and J 2 bases; bases outside gene matches: 1. CDR1 and CDR2 (germline): SQVTM, ANQGSEA. The CDR3 totals 14 residues. CDR3 amino acids: CSVERGGNTGELFF. The CDR3 nucleotides read TGCAGCGTTGAGCGGGGGGGAAACACCGGGGAGCTGTTTTTT.

The chain employs TRBV4-1 and TRBJ2-1; D not certain. The CDR3 sequence is 15 residues long. V lost 0 bases and J 7 bases, leaving 13 bases between the germline ends. Germline V gene lookup returns CDR1 MGHRA and CDR2 YSYEKL. CDR3 DNA sequence: TGCGCCAGCAGCCAAGATCAACACAGCCTTAATGAGCAGTTCTTC. Translating gives CASSQDQHSLNEQFF.

The rearrangement uses TRBV20-1 and TRBJ2-4; weak D call: TRBD2 (5 bases). The tail of the sequence fits TRBJ2-7 better, so the J call may be wrong. The CDR3 spans 15 residues. From germline, CDR1 is DFQATT and CDR2 SNEGSKA (reference sequence). CDR3 loop: CSARETTGTYYEQYF. Written as DNA, the CDR3 is TGCAGTGCTAGAGAGACTACCGGAACCTACTACGAGCAGTACTTC.

This clonotype was detected a few times. The V call is TRBV5-1, the J call TRBJ2-7, with unresolved D. This CDR3 has 13 amino acids. Trimming removed 2 bases from V and 2 bases from J, with 8 bases in between. Germline CDR1 reads SGHRS; CDR2 reads YFSETQ. This CDR3 is CASSFQRAYEQYF. The CDR3, as DNA: TGCGCCAGCAGCTTCCAGCGAGCCTACGAGCAGTACTTC.

This clonotype occurred a few times. The chain couples TRBV12-5 to TRBJ2-3; no definite D call. CDR3 length: 14 amino acids. Between the trimmed V and J ends, which lost 1 base and 8 bases, there was a span of 13 bases. Germline V gene data show CDR1 as LGHNT and CDR2 as FRNRAP. CDR3 nucleotides: TGTGCTAGTGGTTTGGCCGGTCAAGGCGGTACGCAGTATTTT. It codes for CASGLAGQGGTQYF.

J is TRBJ2-7 and V is TRBV11-2; TRBD2 might be the D (6 bases). There are 15 residues in the CDR3. Germline V gene sequence: CDR1 SGHAT, CDR2 FQNNGV. V lost 3 bases to trimming and J lost 3 bases, with 15 bases between them. This CDR3 reads CASSLRGTPYYEQYF. CDR3 sequence (DNA): TGTGCCAGCAGCTTGAGAGGGACTCCCTACTACGAGCAGTACTTC. Variable domain in full (rest from reference TRBV11-2 and TRBJ2-7): EAGVAQSPRYKIIEKRQSVAFWCNPISGHATLYWYQQILGQGPKLLIQFQNNGVVDDSQLPKDRFSAERLKGVDSTLKIQPAKLEDSAVYLCASSLRGTPYYEQYFGPGTRLTVT.

This clonotype appeared once. The chain combines TRBV5-5 with TRBJ2-5; 9 bases fit TRBD1. This CDR3 contains 15 residues. Looked up from germline, CDR1 is SGHKS and CDR2 is YYEKEE (reference sequence). V shed 2 bases and J 11 bases; nucleotides not matched to a gene: 13. The CDR3 sequence is CASSFGQGSDNEQYF. The CDR3 DNA reads TGTGCCAGCAGCTTCGGACAGGGGTCCGACAATGAGCAGTACTTC.

The genes are TRBV7-8 and TRBJ2-7, with D perhaps matching TRBD1 or TRBD2 (5 bases each). V was clipped by 5 bases and J by 7 bases, with 15 bases between them. The CDR3 has 13 residues. Germline assignment: CDR1 SGHVS and CDR2 FQNEAQ. In DNA form, the CDR3 reads TGTGCCAGCAGCCCCGGGACCTTCCCAGAGCAGTACTTC. This codes for CASSPGTFPEQYF.

In this sample, this clonotype turned up many times. The chain links TRBV10-3 to TRBJ2-1; 11 nucleotides agree with TRBD2. This CDR3 is 13 amino acids long. V was clipped by 10 bases and J by 3 bases; unmatched bases: 2. Germline-derived CDR1 and CDR2 are ENHRY and SYGVKD. The chain's CDR3 is CASGTSGYNEQFF. Written as DNA, the CDR3 is TGTGCCAGCGGGACTAGCGGCTACAATGAGCAGTTCTTC.

In this sample, this clonotype turned up a few times. V usage is TRBV4-2 and J usage is TRBJ2-3, with TRBD2 as a possible D gene (6 bases). Germline CDR1 reads LGHNA; CDR2 reads YNFKEQ. V was trimmed by 4 bases and J by 6 bases, leaving 20 bases between them. The CDR3 runs to 16 residues. This CDR3 is CASSLVDGRGTDTQYF. In nucleotides, the CDR3 is TGTGCCAGCAGCCTGGTTGACGGGAGAGGGACCGATACGCAGTATTTT.

The chain joins TRBV12-3 or TRBV12-4 to TRBJ2-4, with TRBD2 as a possible D gene (6 bases). This CDR3 has 11 amino acids. With 6 bases removed from V and 13 bases from J, the gap between germline ends came to 13 bases. The CDR3 sequence: CASSPDYRQYF. CDR3 in DNA: TGTGCCAGCAGCCCGGACTATAGGCAGTACTTC.

The V and J genes are TRBV4-1 and TRBJ2-1; D unclear. CDR1 is MGHRA, CDR2 YSYEKL, per germline. Trimming took 1 base from V and 10 from J, leaving 11 bases between them. The CDR3 sequence is 13 residues long. CDR3 region: CASSQGPVEEQFF. DNA of the CDR3: TGCGCCAGCAGCCAAGGACCGGTGGAGGAGCAGTTCTTC.

The CDR3 DNA reads TGTGCCAGCAGCTTACCAGGGGTAAGCACAGATACGCAGTATTTT. This encodes CASSLPGVSTDTQYF. This chain uses TRBV13 with TRBJ2-3; D possibly corresponds to TRBD1 (6 bases). CDR1 is PRHDT, CDR2 FYEKMQ, per germline (reference sequence). The germline V and J ends were trimmed by 2 bases and 0 bases, with 9 bases remaining between them. The CDR3 has 15 residues.

There are a few counts of this clonotype. The chain joins TRBV20-1 to TRBJ2-3; perhaps TRBD2 as D (5 bases). The germline V gene has CDR1 DFQATT and CDR2 SNEGSKA (reference sequence). Trimming removed 2 bases at V and 4 bases at J, with 16 bases between. The CDR3 is 15 amino acids. CDR3 coding DNA: TGCAGTGCTAGATCGAGGCTAGCCAGGCCAGATACGCAGTATTTT. This codes for CSARSRLARPDTQYF.

The chain has TRBV11-2 and TRBJ2-3; 14 bases are shared with TRBD2. This CDR3 has 16 amino acids. V gave up 5 bases and J gave up 5 bases; unmatched junction bases: 6. The germline V gene encodes CDR1 SGHAT and CDR2 FQNNGV. CDR3 protein: CASSVGTSGSKDTQYF. The CDR3, as DNA: TGTGCCAGCAGCGTCGGGACTAGCGGGAGTAAAGATACGCAGTATTTT.

The chain has TRBV10-3 and TRBJ2-5, with D possibly being TRBD1 (7 bases). This CDR3 is 16 amino acids long. V was shortened by 2 bases and J by 5 bases, with 18 bases between the two germline ends. Looked up from germline, CDR1 is ENHRY and CDR2 is SYGVKD. The CDR3 DNA reads as TGTGCCATCAGTGAGCCACCCCAGACAGGGAGGGAGACCCAGTACTTC. Amino acids: CAISEPPQTGRETQYF.

The chain couples TRBV20-1 to TRBJ2-1; TRBD2 might be the D (6 bases). The germline V and J ends were trimmed by 1 base and 4 bases, with 17 bases remaining between them. Germline values: CDR1 DFQATT, CDR2 SNEGSKA (reference sequence). The CDR3 sequence is 16 residues long. The CDR3 nucleotides read TGCAGTGCTAGAGGTTTGGGGGACTCTTCATACAATGAGCAGTTCTTC. This codes for CSARGLGDSSYNEQFF.

The chain joins TRBV20-1 to TRBJ1-6; 7 bases agree with TRBD1. The V segment lost 6 bases and the J segment 6 bases; nucleotides outside the gene matches: 8. This CDR3 is 14 amino acids long. CDR1 and CDR2 from the germline V gene are DFQATT and SNEGSKA (reference sequence). DNA for the CDR3: TGCAGTGCGAAGAAGGGGGCGAGTAATTCACCCCTCCACTTT. It codes for CSAKKGASNSPLHF.